This TCR beta chain was observed in a study of shared clonotypes between healthy human individuals. General observations from the study: Few donors restricted represented genetic and exposure-history diversity. The sharing of about 5% of naive CD4 clonotypes was seen across a handful of donors.

Germline V lookup: CDR1 SNHLY, CDR2 FYNNEI. The CDR3 is 14 amino acids. V dropped 7 bases and J dropped 9; count of bases not matched to a gene: 12. Notes on this clone: What it binds is not known.

Profiling relied on immunoSEQ multiplex PCR, and the TCRdb table lists in-frame clones only, not all of them. The sample records fewer than 3 million clones, 85% to 95% being singletons. Naive CD4+ cells were CD45RA-selected; the remaining cells were memory. The receptor was derived from a man between 18 and 35 years old in good health. Some clones in this sample may be carry-over from other donors' samples. The material sequenced was naive CD4+ T cells from PBMCs. Regarding subset: CD45RA+ positively selected. V is TRBV2 and J is TRBJ2-1, with 7 bases identical to TRBD1. CDR3 residues: CASTAGQVSGEQFF. For the CDR3, the DNA is TGTGCCAGCACCGCTGGACAGGTGAGCGGTGAGCAGTTCTTC.